The rows below give T cell receptor beta chains drawn from one sample of a study of blood T cell repertoires in COVID-19. Libraries were prepared by immunoSEQ multiplex PCR; TCRdb keeps only in-frame clonotypes and omits some of them. The table lists under 200,000 clones, about 88% of them singletons. Sequenced: peripheral blood. The receptors shown here come from a man in his fifties or sixties with acute or convalescent COVID-19. The CDR3 runs from the conserved cysteine through the conserved F or W. The D gene is left open where the match is weak. Rows may omit the clone size; those that give it use once, few, many or a size class.

cdr3_nt,cdr3_aa,v_call,clone_size,d_call,j_call
TGTGCCAGTAGTCTTTCCGGACAGGGGGGGTCCTACGAGCAGTACTTC,CASSLSGQGGSYEQYF,TRBV19,.,TRBD1,TRBJ2-7
TGCAGCGTACCCGGACAGGGTCACTATGGCTACACCTTC,CSVPGQGHYGYTF,TRBV29-1,.,TRBD1,TRBJ1-2
TGTGCCATCGCGACAGGCGGATATGGCTACACCTTC,CAIATGGYGYTF,TRBV10-3,.,.,TRBJ1-2
TGTGCCAGTAGTACGGAAGGGGATGCGGCGTACATTCAGTACTTC,CASSTEGDAAYIQYF,TRBV19,.,.,TRBJ2-4
TGTGCCAGCAGCTTAGTCCGGACAGAGCACTCTGGAAACACCATATATTTT,CASSLVRTEHSGNTIYF,TRBV11-3,.,.,TRBJ1-3
TGTGCCAGTAGCCTACATGACAGCAGGTCTAACTATGGCTACACCTTC,CASSLHDSRSNYGYTF,TRBV19,.,.,TRBJ1-2
TGTGCCTGGATGGAGGGGGCGAACACTGAAGCTTTCTTT,CAWMEGANTEAFF,TRBV30,once,TRBD1,TRBJ1-1
TGTGCCAGTAGTATCCAGGGGGCTAATGAAAAACTGTTTTTT,CASSIQGANEKLFF,TRBV19,.,TRBD1,TRBJ1-4
TGCAGCGTTGAAGGAGGGACAGGGGTGTTGAACACTGAAGCTTTCTTT,CSVEGGTGVLNTEAFF,TRBV29-1,few,TRBD1,TRBJ1-1
TGTGCCAGCAGATTGAACTCGGGACACCTATCCTACGAGCAGTACTTC,CASRLNSGHLSYEQYF,TRBV27,.,.,TRBJ2-7
TGTGCCAGCAGCTTGGACACCTACAATGAGCAGTTCTTC,CASSLDTYNEQFF,TRBV7-3,.,.,TRBJ2-1
TGTGCCACCAGTGATTTGTTGACAGTCGGTGACGAATACGAGCAGTACTTC,CATSDLLTVGDEYEQYF,TRBV24-1,few,.,TRBJ2-7
TGTGCCAGCAGCTTAGAAACATCCTCTGGAAACACCATATATTTT,CASSLETSSGNTIYF,TRBV11-2,.,.,TRBJ1-3
TGTGCCAGCAGCTTGGGTCAGGGGGCTGGCGGCTACACCTTC,CASSLGQGAGGYTF,TRBV5-4,.,TRBD1,TRBJ1-2
TGTGCCAGCAGCAGAACAGGAGACTACGAGCAGTACTTC,CASSRTGDYEQYF,TRBV6-5,.,.,TRBJ2-7
TGTGCCAGCAGTCGGACTAGCGGGAGTCGGGAGACCCAGTACTTC,CASSRTSGSRETQYF,TRBV5-6,.,TRBD2,TRBJ2-5
TGCGCCAGCAGCCGTACGACTAGTGGGAATCAGTTCTTC,CASSRTTSGNQFF,TRBV4-3,.,.,TRBJ2-1
TGTGCCAGCAGCGAATGGGACAGCCCTAATTCACCCCTCCACTTT,CASSEWDSPNSPLHF,TRBV9,.,TRBD1,TRBJ1-6
TGTGCCAGCAGCCGGGACAGGTCAAGGGAAGAGACCCAGTACTTC,CASSRDRSREETQYF,TRBV9,.,TRBD1,TRBJ2-5
TGTGCAGGGGGCTTCTCGAGGTCAGATACGCAGTATTTT,CAGGFSRSDTQYF,TRBV7-2,.,TRBD1,TRBJ2-3
TGTGCCAGTAGTAGACAGTATAGCAATCAGCCCCAGCATTTT,CASSRQYSNQPQHF,TRBV19,.,.,TRBJ1-5